This TCR beta chain was captured in a study of blood T cell repertoires in COVID-19. Overall study context: COVID-19 samples collected from the United States, Italy and Spain covered acute and convalescent phases. Sample material is recorded as cDNA or gDNA derived from T cells, B-cell-depleted T cells, or PBMCs.

Source study methods: How many nucleated cells were present was estimated from reference gene primer amplification. Sequenced by immunoSEQ multiplex PCR; TCRdb stores in-frame clones only, minus some. The V and J calls and clone size are taken from that table; D and trimming were inferred from the DNA. This table holds 56,000 or so clones, around nine tenths found once. The germline V gene has CDR1 MDHEN and CDR2 SYDVKM. Losses at the gene ends were 3 bases for V and 5 bases for J; bases not matched to a gene: 9. The CDR3 contains 15 residues. J is TRBJ1-1 and V is TRBV28; 7 nucleotides align to TRBD1. This TCR derives from a man aged 45-60 years with acute or convalescent COVID-19. The sequencing sample was made of peripheral blood. CDR3 in amino acids: CASSFPTGLGTEAFF. CDR3 sequence (DNA): TGTGCCAGCAGTTTCCCGACAGGGCTAGGGACTGAAGCTTTCTTT. Complete variable domain (other parts from reference TRBV28 and TRBJ1-1): DVKVTQSSRYLVKRTGEKVFLECVQDMDHENMFWYRQDPGLGLRLIYFSYDVKMKEKGDIPEGYSVSREKKERFSLILESASTNQTSMYLCASSFPTGLGTEAFFGQGTRLTVV.